This entry lists 17 T cell receptor beta chains sequenced from one sample in a study of OX40 agonist ivuxolimab in advanced cancers. Profiled with immunoSEQ multiplex PCR; TCRdb holds only in-frame clones, not every one. The sample records fewer than 70,000 clones, around 93% being singletons. The sequencing here drew on CD4+ or CD8+ T cells sorted from blood, taken in a trial of the OX40 agonist ivuxolimab. The receptor set was obtained from an adult with an advanced solid tumor such as melanoma, head and neck, liver or kidney cancer.

The chain couples TRBV7-9 to TRBJ2-7; D is possibly TRBD2 (7 bases). Between the trimmed V and J ends, which lost 6 bases and 3 bases, there was a span of 18 bases. Germline CDR1 SEHNR, CDR2 FQNEAQ (reference sequence). This CDR3 has 15 residues. The CDR3 bases are TGTGCCAGCAGTCTGGCTTCGGGGGGCTTCTACGAGCAGTACTTC. Residues: CASSLASGGFYEQYF.

The V gene is TRBV7-2, the J gene TRBJ2-1, with TRBD2 identical over 8 bases. The CDR3 sequence is 19 residues long. V shed 1 base and J 8 bases; nucleotides not matched to a gene: 19. CDR1 is SGHTA and CDR2 is FQGNSA in the germline V gene. CDR3 residues: CASSLVLLAEVGMGDEQFF. The CDR3 DNA follows: TGTGCCAGCAGCTTAGTTTTACTAGCGGAGGTCGGGATGGGGGATGAGCAGTTCTTC.

The rearrangement links TRBV10-2 to TRBJ2-1, with D unresolved. Per germline, CDR1 WSHSY and CDR2 SAAADI. V lost 4 bases to trimming and J lost 0 bases, with 7 bases between them. The CDR3 sequence is 14 residues long. CDR3 protein: CASSVRSSYNEQFF. CDR3 nucleotide sequence: TGCGCCAGCAGTGTACGGAGCTCCTACAATGAGCAGTTCTTC.

This chain connects TRBV4-1 to TRBJ2-5; 7 bases are a match to TRBD1. The end of the DNA is better explained by TRBJ2-7, so the J call may be wrong. The germline V gene has CDR1 MGHRA and CDR2 YSYEKL. CDR3 length: 15 residues. CDR3: CASSQDEGAPDEQYF. The DNA for the CDR3 is TGCGCCAGCAGCCAAGACGAGGGGGCCCCGGACGAGCAGTACTTC.

The chain carries TRBV7-9 and TRBJ2-2; TRBD1 is a possible D gene (6 bases). The CDR3 runs 15 residues. Trimming stripped 5 bases from V and 4 bases from J, with 14 bases between. Germline V gene sequence: CDR1 SEHNR, CDR2 FQNEAQ (reference sequence). The CDR3 DNA is TGTGCCAGCAGCCCGTATCAGGGGATCACCGGGGAGCTGTTTTTT. Translated: CASSPYQGITGELFF. The variable domain in full, with the rest retrieved from reference TRBV7-9 and TRBJ2-2, is DTGVSQNPRHKITKRGQNVTFRCDPISEHNRLYWYRQTLGQGPEFLTYFQNEAQLEKSRLLSDRFSAERPKGSFSTLEIQRTEQGDSAMYLCASSPYQGITGELFFGEGSRLTVL.

The rearrangement uses TRBV27 and TRBJ1-5, with 7 bases that match TRBD1. V lost 3 bases, J lost 5 bases, and 4 bases stayed unmatched. The V gene's germline CDR1 is MNHEY and CDR2 SMNVEV (reference sequence). The CDR3 is made up of 14 amino acids. For the CDR3, the DNA is TGTGCCAGCAGTTTCGGGACAGCAGATCAGCCCCAGCATTTT. This codes for CASSFGTADQPQHF.

This clone occurred many times. This chain connects TRBV11-2 to TRBJ2-3; D possibly corresponds to TRBD1 (5 bases). Germline V gene data show CDR1 as SGHAT and CDR2 as FQNNGV. CDR3 length: 14 residues. The V end lost 11 bases, the J end lost 0 bases, and 15 bases lay between the germline ends. For the CDR3, the DNA is TGTGCCCAAAACCAGGGCGGAAGCACAGATACGCAGTATTTT. The encoded protein is CAQNQGGSTDTQYF.

This sequence joins TRBV19 and TRBJ2-5; 9 bases fit TRBD2. The V and J ends lost 8 bases and 7 bases, in that order; junction bases with no gene match: 17. Per the germline V gene, CDR1 is LNHDA and CDR2 is SQIVND (reference sequence). This CDR3 comprises 16 residues. The CDR3 nucleotides read TGTGCCAGTCGGGGTCCGGGACTAGCAGGGGTTGTGACCCAGTACTTC. Protein: CASRGPGLAGVVTQYF.

This clone is a singleton in its sample. The chain recombines TRBV7-9 with TRBJ2-1; TRBD2 aligns across 14 bases. J was trimmed by 7 bases and V by 7 bases; bases with no gene match: 12. In germline, CDR1 is SEHNR, CDR2 FQNEAQ (reference sequence). This CDR3 has 17 residues. The chain's CDR3 is CASTVGLAGVRGNEQFF. Written as DNA, the CDR3 is TGTGCCAGCACCGTGGGACTAGCGGGAGTAAGAGGAAATGAGCAGTTCTTC.

This chain joins TRBV12-5 and TRBJ1-5; weak D call: TRBD1 (5 bases). The CDR3 is 18 amino acids. Germline V gene sequence: CDR1 LGHNT, CDR2 FRNRAP. V was cut by 3 bases and J by 0 bases, with 18 bases left in between. The DNA for the CDR3 is TGTGCTAGTGGTTTTGGCGGGCAGGGAACCTATAGCAATCAGCCCCAGCATTTT. It translates to CASGFGGQGTYSNQPQHF.

This CDR3 reads CASFQTQGADTDTQYF. In DNA form, the CDR3 reads TGTGCCAGCTTTCAAACGCAGGGGGCTGACACAGATACGCAGTATTTT. The V and J genes are TRBV18 and TRBJ2-3; 8 positions match TRBD1. The germline V gene has CDR1 KGHSH and CDR2 LQKENI. This CDR3 has 16 residues. V trimming: 7 bases; J trimming: 2 bases; junction bases outside the gene matches: 11.

This chain connects TRBV7-8 to TRBJ1-2, with 7 positions matching TRBD1. The CDR3 is made up of 16 amino acids. The germline gives CDR1 SGHVS, CDR2 FQNEAQ. V lost 1 base to trimming and J lost 0 bases; unmatched junction nucleotides: 5. CDR3 residues: CASSLGQGGPNYGYTF. The CDR3 DNA reads TGTGCCAGCAGCTTAGGCCAGGGGGGACCTAACTATGGCTACACCTTC.

This clone was detected once. The chain has TRBV6-5 and TRBJ2-7, with 10 bases aligning to TRBD1. This CDR3 has 14 residues. Germline CDR1 reads MNHEY; CDR2 reads SVGAGI. With V trimmed by 6 bases and J by 1 base, 3 bases remained unmatched. CDR3 in DNA: TGTGCCAGCAGATGGACAGGGGGGTCCTACGAGCAGTACTTC. As protein: CASRWTGGSYEQYF.

The V and J genes are TRBV29-1 and TRBJ2-5; TRBD1 aligns across 10 bases. The V and J ends lost 7 bases and 5 bases, in that order; junction bases with no gene match: 10. The CDR3 runs to 14 residues. Germline V gene data show CDR1 as SQVTM and CDR2 as ANQGSEA. In DNA form, the CDR3 reads TGCAGCGCCGCCAGGGACAGGGGCGATGAGACCCAGTACTTC. Translating gives CSAARDRGDETQYF.

CDR3 region: CASSSLAPNEQFF. CDR3 bases: TGTGCCAGCAGTTCCCTGGCGCCGAATGAGCAGTTCTTC. This sequence joins TRBV27 and TRBJ2-1, with D unresolved. This CDR3 comprises 13 residues. V dropped 4 bases and J dropped 7 bases, with 11 bases sitting between them. Germline lookup yields CDR1 MNHEY and CDR2 SMNVEV (reference sequence).

The gene calls are TRBV5-1 and TRBJ2-5, with TRBD2 matching over 12 bases. V lost 3 bases, J lost 5 bases, and 5 bases stayed unmatched. The CDR3 is 15 residues long. Germline V lookup: CDR1 SGHRS, CDR2 YFSETQ. As DNA, the CDR3 is TGCGCCAGCAGCTCGGGGACTAGCGGGCGGGAGACCCAGTACTTC. Encoded protein: CASSSGTSGRETQYF.

This chain uses TRBV10-3 with TRBJ2-7; 10 nucleotides line up with TRBD2. Germline CDR1 and CDR2: ENHRY and SYGVKD. This CDR3 comprises 13 residues. Germline trimming cut 8 bases from V and 2 bases from J; bases unmatched to any gene: 3. CDR3 nucleotides: TGTGCCATCTCCGGGACTAGCGCCTACGAGCAGTACTTC. This translates into CAISGTSAYEQYF.